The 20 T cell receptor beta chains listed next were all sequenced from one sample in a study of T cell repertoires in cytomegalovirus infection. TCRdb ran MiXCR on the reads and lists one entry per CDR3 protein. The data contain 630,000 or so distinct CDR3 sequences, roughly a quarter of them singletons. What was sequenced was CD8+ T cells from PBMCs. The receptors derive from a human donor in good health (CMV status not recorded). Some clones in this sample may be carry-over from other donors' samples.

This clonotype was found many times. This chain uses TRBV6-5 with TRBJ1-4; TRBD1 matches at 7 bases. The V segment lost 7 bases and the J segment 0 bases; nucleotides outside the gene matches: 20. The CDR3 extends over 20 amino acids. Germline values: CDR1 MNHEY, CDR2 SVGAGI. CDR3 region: CASTESRDSLRRATNEKLFF. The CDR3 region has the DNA TGTGCCAGCACCGAATCTAGGGACAGCCTACGCCGTGCAACTAATGAAAAACTGTTTTTT.

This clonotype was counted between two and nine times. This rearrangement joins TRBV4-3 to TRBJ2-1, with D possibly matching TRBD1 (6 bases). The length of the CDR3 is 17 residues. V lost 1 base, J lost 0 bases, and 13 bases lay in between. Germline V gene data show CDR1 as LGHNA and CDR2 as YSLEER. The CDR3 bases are TGCGCCAGCAGCCAAGGACTGGACAGCAGCTCCTACAATGAGCAGTTCTTC. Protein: CASSQGLDSSSYNEQFF.

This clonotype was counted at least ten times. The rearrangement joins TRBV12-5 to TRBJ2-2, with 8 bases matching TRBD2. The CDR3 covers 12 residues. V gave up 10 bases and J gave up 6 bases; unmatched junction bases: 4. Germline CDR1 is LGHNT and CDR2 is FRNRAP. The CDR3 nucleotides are TGTGCTACCGGGACTAGGCCCGGGGAGCTGTTTTTT. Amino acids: CATGTRPGELFF.

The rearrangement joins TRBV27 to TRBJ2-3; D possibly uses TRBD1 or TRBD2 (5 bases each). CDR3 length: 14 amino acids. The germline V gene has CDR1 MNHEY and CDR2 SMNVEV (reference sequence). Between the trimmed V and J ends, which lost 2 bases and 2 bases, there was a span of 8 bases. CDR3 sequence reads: CASSLIGTTDTQYF. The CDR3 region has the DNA TGTGCCAGCAGTTTAATAGGGACCACAGATACGCAGTATTTT.

The CDR3 DNA follows: TGTGCCAGCAGCTTGATGGGTTCCTACGAGCAGTACGTC. Translation: CASSLMGSYEQYV. J is TRBJ2-7 and V is TRBV5-4; D unresolved. CDR3 length: 13 amino acids. The V and J ends lost 1 base and 1 base respectively, with 6 bases between them. Germline V lookup: CDR1 SGHNT, CDR2 YYREEE (reference sequence).

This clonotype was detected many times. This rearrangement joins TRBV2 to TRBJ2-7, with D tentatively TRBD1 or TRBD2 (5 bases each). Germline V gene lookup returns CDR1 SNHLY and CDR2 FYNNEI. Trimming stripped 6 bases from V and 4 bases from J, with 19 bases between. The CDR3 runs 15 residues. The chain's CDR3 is CASSDEPGPLYEQYF. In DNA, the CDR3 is TGTGCCAGCAGCGATGAACCGGGACCGCTATACGAGCAGTACTTC.

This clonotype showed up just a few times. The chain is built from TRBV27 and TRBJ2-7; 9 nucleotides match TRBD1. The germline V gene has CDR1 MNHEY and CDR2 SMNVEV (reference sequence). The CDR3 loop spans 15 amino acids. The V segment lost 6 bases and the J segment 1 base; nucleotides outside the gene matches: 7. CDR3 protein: CASRQGAGGSYEQYV. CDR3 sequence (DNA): TGTGCCAGCAGACAGGGGGCCGGGGGGTCCTACGAGCAGTACGTC.

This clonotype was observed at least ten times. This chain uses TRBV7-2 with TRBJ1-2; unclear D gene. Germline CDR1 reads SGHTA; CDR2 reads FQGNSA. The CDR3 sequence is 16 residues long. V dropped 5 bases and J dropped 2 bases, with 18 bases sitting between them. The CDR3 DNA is TGTGCCAGCAGCGACATAACAATACCCACCAACTATGGCTACACCTTC. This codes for CASSDITIPTNYGYTF.

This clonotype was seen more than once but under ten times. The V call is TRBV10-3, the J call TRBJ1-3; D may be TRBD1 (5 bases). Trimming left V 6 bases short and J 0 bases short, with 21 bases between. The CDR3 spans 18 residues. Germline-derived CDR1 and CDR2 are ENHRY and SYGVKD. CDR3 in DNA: TGTGCCATCAGAGTATCCCTAGCGGGGGATCCCTCTGGAAACACCATATATTTT. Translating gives CAIRVSLAGDPSGNTIYF.

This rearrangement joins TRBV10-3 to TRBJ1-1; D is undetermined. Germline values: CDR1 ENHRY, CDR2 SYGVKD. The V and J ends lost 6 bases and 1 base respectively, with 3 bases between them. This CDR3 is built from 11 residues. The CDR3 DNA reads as TGTGCCATCAGCGGGAACACTGAAGCTTTCTTT. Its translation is CAISGNTEAFF.

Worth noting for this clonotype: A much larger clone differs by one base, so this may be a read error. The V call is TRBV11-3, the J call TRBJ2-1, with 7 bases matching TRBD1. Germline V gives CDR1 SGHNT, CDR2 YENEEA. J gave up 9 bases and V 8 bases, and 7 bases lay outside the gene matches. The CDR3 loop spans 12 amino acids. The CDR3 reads CASGHGQVEQFF. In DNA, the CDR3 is TGTGCCAGCGGCCATGGACAGGTTGAGCAGTTCTTC. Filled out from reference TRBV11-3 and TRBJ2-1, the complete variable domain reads EAGVVQSPRYKIIEKKQPVAFWCNPISGHNTLYWYLQNLGQGPELLIRYENEEAVDDSQLPKDRFSAERLKGVDSTLKIQPAELGDSAVYLCASGHGQVEQFFGPGTRLTVL.

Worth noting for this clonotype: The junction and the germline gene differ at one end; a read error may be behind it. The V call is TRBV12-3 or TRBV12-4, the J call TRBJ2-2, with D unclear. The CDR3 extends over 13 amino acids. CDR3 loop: CASSLLNIGELFF. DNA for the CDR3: TGTGCCAGCAGCCTCCTCAACATCGGGGAGCTGTTTTTT.

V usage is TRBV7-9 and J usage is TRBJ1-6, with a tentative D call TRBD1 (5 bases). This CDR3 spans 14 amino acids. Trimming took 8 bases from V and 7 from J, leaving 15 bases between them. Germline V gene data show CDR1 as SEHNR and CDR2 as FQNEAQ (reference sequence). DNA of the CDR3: TGTGCCAGCCCCTCTCGGGAGGGGAATTCACCCCTCCACTTT. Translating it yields CASPSREGNSPLHF.

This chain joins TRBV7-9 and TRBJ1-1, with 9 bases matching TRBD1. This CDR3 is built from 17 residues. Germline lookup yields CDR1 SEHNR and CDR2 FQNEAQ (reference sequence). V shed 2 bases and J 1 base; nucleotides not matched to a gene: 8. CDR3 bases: TGTGCCAGCAGCTTACCCGACAGGGGGGATTGGAACACTGAAGCTTTCTTT. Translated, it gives CASSLPDRGDWNTEAFF.

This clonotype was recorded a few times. CDR3: CASSRRSAYNEQFF. Here the CDR3 DNA reads TGTGCCAGCAGCCGTAGATCAGCATACAATGAGCAGTTCTTC. The chain is built from TRBV6-1 and TRBJ2-1; D is undetermined. Germline V gives CDR1 MNHNS, CDR2 SASEGT. CDR3 size: 14 residues. The ends were cut back, 6 bases at V and 4 bases at J, with 13 bases in the middle.

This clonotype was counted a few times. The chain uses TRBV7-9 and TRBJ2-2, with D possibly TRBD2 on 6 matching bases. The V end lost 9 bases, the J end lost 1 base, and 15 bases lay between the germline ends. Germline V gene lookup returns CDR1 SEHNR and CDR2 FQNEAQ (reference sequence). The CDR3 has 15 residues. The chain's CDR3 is CARHQEGRNTGELFF. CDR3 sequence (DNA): TGTGCCAGGCATCAGGAGGGTCGGAACACCGGGGAGCTGTTTTTT. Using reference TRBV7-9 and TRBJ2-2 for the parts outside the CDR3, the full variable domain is DTGVSQNPRHKITKRGQNVTFRCDPISEHNRLYWYRQTLGQGPEFLTYFQNEAQLEKSRLLSDRFSAERPKGSFSTLEIQRTEQGDSAMYLCARHQEGRNTGELFFGEGSRLTVL.

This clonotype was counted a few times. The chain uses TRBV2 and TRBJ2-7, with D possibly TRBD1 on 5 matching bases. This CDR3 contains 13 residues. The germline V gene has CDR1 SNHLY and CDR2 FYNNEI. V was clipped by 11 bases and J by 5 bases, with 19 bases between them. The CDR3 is CAAEGGAINEQYV. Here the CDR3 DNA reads TGTGCCGCCGAAGGTGGGGCGATAAACGAGCAGTACGTC.

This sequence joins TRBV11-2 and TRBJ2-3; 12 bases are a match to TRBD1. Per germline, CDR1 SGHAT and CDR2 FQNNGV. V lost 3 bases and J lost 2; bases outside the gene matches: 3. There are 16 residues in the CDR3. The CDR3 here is CASSFGTGGHTDTQYF. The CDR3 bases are TGTGCCAGCAGCTTTGGGACAGGGGGCCACACAGATACGCAGTATTTT.

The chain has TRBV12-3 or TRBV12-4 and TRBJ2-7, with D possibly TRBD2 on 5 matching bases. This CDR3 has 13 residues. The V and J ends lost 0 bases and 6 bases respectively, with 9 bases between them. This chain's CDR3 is CASSLALGSEQYF. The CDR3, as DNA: TGTGCCAGCAGTTTAGCGCTAGGGAGCGAGCAGTACTTC.

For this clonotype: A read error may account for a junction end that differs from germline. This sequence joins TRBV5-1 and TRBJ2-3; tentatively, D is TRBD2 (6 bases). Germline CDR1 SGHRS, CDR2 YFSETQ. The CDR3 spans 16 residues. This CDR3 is CTSSPQVAGRTDTQYF. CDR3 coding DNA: TGCACCAGCAGCCCTCAGGTTGCGGGGAGGACAGATACGCAGTATTTT.